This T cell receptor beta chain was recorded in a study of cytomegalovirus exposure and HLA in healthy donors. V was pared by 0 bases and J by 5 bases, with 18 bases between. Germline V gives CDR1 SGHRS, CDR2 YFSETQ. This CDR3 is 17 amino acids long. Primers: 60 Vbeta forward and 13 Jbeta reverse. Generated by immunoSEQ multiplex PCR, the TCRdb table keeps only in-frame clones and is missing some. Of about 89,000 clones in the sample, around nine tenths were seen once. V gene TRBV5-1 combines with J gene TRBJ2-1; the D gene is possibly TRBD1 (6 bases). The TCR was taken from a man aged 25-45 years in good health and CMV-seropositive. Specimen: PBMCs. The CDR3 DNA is TGCGCCAGCAGCTTGGCAGGTTTGGGGGCAGGTAACAATGAGCAGTTCTTC. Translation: CASSLAGLGAGNNEQFF.